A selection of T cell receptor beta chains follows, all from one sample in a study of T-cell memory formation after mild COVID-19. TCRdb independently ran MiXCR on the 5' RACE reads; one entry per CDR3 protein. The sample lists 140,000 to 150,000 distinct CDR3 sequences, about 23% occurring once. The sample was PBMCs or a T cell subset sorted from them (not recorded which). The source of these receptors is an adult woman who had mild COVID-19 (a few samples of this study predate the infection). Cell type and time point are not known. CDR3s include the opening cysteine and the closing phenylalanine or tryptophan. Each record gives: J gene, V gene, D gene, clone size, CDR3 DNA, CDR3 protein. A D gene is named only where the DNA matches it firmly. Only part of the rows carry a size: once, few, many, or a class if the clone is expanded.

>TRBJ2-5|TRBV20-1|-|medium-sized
TGCAGTACGTTTCAAGAGACCCAGTACTTC
CSTFQETQYF
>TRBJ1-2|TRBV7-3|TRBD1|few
TGTGCCAGCAGCTGGACAGGGGGTGACGGCTACACCTTC
CASSWTGGDGYTF
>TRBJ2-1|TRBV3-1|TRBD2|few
TGTGCCAGCAGGCTCGCGGGGGACGAGCAGTTCTTC
CASRLAGDEQFF
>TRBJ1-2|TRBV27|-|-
TGTGCCAGCAGTTCCCCCGGGGGGCTCGGCTACACCTTC
CASSSPGGLGYTF
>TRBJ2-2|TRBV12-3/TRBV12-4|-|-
TGTGCCAGCAGTTTACAGTGGCACACCGGGGAGCTGTTTTTT
CASSLQWHTGELFF
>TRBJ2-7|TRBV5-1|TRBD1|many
TGCGCCAGCAGCTTGGAAACGGGACAGAGCTCCTACGAGCAGTACTTC
CASSLETGQSSYEQYF
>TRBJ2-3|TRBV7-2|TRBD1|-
TGTGCCAGCAGCCAGGGGGTGGGGGTCACAGATACGCAGTATTTT
CASSQGVGVTDTQYF
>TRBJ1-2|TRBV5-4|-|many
TGTGCCAGCAGCTTGGAAAAGGGCCTTAACTATGGCTACACCTTC
CASSLEKGLNYGYTF
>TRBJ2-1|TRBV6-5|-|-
TGTGCCAGCGCCCAGGAGGGTAATCGGGATGAGCAGTTCTTC
CASAQEGNRDEQFF
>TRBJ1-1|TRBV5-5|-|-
TGTGCCAGCAGGTCTCCAGGGGTCTCTGAAGCTTTCTTT
CASRSPGVSEAFF
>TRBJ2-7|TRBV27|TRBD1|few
TGTGCCAGCAGTTTATACGGGACAGGGGGCGCCTACGAGCAGTACTTC
CASSLYGTGGAYEQYF
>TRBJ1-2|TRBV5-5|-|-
TGTGCCAGCAGCTTATTAGGAGGCTACACCTTC
CASSLLGGYTF
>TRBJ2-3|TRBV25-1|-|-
TGTGCCAGCAGTGAATTTTCCCTATCAGATACGCAGTATTTT
CASSEFSLSDTQYF
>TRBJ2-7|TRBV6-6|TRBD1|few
TGTGCCAGCAGGTCCGGGACAGCCTCCTGGGACGAGCAGTACTTC
CASRSGTASWDEQYF
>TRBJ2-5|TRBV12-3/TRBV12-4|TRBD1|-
TGTGCCAGCAGGTGGACAGGGGTAGAGACCCAGTACTTC
CASRWTGVETQYF
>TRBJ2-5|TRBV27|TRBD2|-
TGTGCCAGCAGTTCCTGGACTAGCGGGAACGAAGAGACCCAGTACTTC
CASSSWTSGNEETQYF
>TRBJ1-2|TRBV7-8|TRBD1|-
TGTGCCAGCAGCTTAGGGCGGACAGGAAGTCTCTATGGCTACACCTTC
CASSLGRTGSLYGYTF
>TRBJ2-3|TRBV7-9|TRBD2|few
TGTGCCAGCAGCTCCCCACTGGCGGGGGGCGCAGATACGCAGTATTTT
CASSSPLAGGADTQYF
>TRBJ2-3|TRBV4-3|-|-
TGCGCCAGCAGCCAAGATCGCACAGATACGCAGTATTTT
CASSQDRTDTQYF
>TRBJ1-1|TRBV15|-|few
TGTGCCACCAGCAGAGCTAGAGTTACTGAAGCTTTCTTT
CATSRARVTEAFF
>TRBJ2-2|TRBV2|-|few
TGTGCCAGCAGTGGACGGGGCGCGAACACCGGGGAGCTGTTTTTT
CASSGRGANTGELFF
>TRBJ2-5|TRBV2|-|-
TGTGCCAGCAGTGACCCAGGAGGGGGGCAAGAGACCCAGTACTTC
CASSDPGGGQETQYF
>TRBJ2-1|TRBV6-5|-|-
TGTGCCAGCAGTTACTCGGAACAGGAAAAGTTCTTC
CASSYSEQEKFF
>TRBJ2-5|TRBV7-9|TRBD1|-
TGTGCCAGCAGCTTAGCCGCAGGGGGCCGGGAGACCCAGTACTTC
CASSLAAGGRETQYF
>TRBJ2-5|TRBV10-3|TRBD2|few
TGTGCCATCAGTGAGCGCCCGGGACTAGAAGAGGAGACCCAGTACTTC
CAISERPGLEEETQYF
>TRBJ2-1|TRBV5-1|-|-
TGCGCCAGCAGCCCCGGCGGGGTCGGGGCCTACAATGAGCAGTTCTTC
CASSPGGVGAYNEQFF
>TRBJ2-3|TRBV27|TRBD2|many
TGTGCCAGCAGTCCACTGGGACTAGTACCCACAGATACGCAGTATTTT
CASSPLGLVPTDTQYF
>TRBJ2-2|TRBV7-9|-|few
TGTGCCAGCAGCCATACTCCGACCGGGGAGCTGTTTTTT
CASSHTPTGELFF
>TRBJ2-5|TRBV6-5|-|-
TGTGCCAGCAGTTGGGCAGGTTTTCGGGAGACCCAGTACTTC
CASSWAGFRETQYF
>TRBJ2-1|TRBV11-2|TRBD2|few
TGTGCCAGCAGCCCGAGGGTAGCGGGAAGAGATGAGCAGTTCTTC
CASSPRVAGRDEQFF
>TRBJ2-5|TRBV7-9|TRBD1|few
TGTGCCAGCAGTTGGAAGGACAGGGACGGGGGAGAGACCCAGTACTTC
CASSWKDRDGGETQYF
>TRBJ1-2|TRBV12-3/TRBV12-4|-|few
TGTGCCAGCACATTTCAAGAAAATGCATACTATGGCTACACCTTC
CASTFQENAYYGYTF
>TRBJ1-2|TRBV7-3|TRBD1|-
TGTGCCACCGACAGGGGAGGATTCGGCTATGGCTACACCTTC
CATDRGGFGYGYTF
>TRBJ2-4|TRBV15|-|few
TGTGCCACCAGCGGTACTAGAGGGAACATTCAGTACTTC
CATSGTRGNIQYF
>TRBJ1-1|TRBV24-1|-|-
TGTGCCACCAGTGAAACAGGGAGGTCTGAAGCTTTCTTT
CATSETGRSEAFF